Below, 17 T cell receptor beta chains from the same sample are listed, as sequenced in a study of CD8+CD57+ T cells in acquired aplastic anemia. Genomic DNA templated the TCR beta VDJ and CDR3 profiling. TCRdb used MiXCR to reprocess the reads, holding one entry per CDR3 protein. The table has more than 150,000 distinct CDR3 sequences, 45% to 60% seen once; the top ten hold under 15%. Patients who underwent sequencing had shown CD8+CD57+ cell expansion by flow cytometry. Sequenced input: sorted CD4+, CD8+, or CD8+CD57+ T cells (not recorded which) from PBMCs. These receptors all stem from a human donor with aplastic anemia.

The chain uses TRBV15 and TRBJ2-1; 8 positions agree with TRBD2. CDR3 length: 14 amino acids. Trimming took 2 bases from V and 4 from J; bases not matched to a gene: 1. Germline CDR1 reads LNHNV; CDR2 reads YYDKDF (reference sequence). The CDR3 region is CATSRTSGYNEQFF. CDR3 coding DNA: TGTGCCACCAGCAGAACTAGCGGTTACAATGAGCAGTTCTTC.

Only one count was recorded for this clonotype. One end of the junction is discordant with germline, which a read error may explain. This chain uses TRBV10-2 with TRBJ1-3; D remains ambiguous. The CDR3 loop spans 12 amino acids. Germline V gene data show CDR1 as WSHSY and CDR2 as SAAADI. The CDR3 reads CAISEDRNTVYF. Written as DNA, the CDR3 is TGCGCCATCAGTGAGGATCGAAACACCGTATATTTT.

This rearrangement joins TRBV5-1 to TRBJ2-3; D call uncertain. CDR1 and CDR2 from the germline V gene are SGHRS and YFSETQ. V was trimmed by 4 bases and J by 0 bases, leaving 6 bases between them. The CDR3 is 13 amino acids. The CDR3 is CASSVTSTDTQYF. CDR3 bases: TGCGCCAGCAGCGTAACTAGCACAGATACGCAGTATTTT. Complete variable domain (other parts from reference TRBV5-1 and TRBJ2-3): KAGVTQTPRYLIKTRGQQVTLSCSPISGHRSVSWYQQTPGQGLQFLFEYFSETQRNKGNFPGRFSGRQFSNSRSEMNVSTLELGDSALYLCASSVTSTDTQYFGPGTRLTVL.

The chain carries TRBV20-1 and TRBJ1-6; D may be TRBD1 (6 bases). The CDR3 contains 17 residues. Germline loops: CDR1 DFQATT, CDR2 SNEGSKA (reference sequence). V lost 0 bases and J lost 5, with 17 bases in between. The CDR3 reads CSARDRGRGFNNSPLHF. For the CDR3, the DNA is TGCAGTGCTAGAGATCGAGGGAGGGGGTTCAATAATTCACCCCTCCACTTT.

To note about this clonotype: The junction departs from germline at one end; a sequencing error may be responsible. This chain uses TRBV15 with TRBJ1-5, with TRBD1 matching over 7 bases. The CDR3 runs to 13 residues. CDR1 and CDR2 from the germline V gene are LNHNV and YYDKDF (reference sequence). The CDR3 loop is CATGRQGNQPRHF. CDR3 nucleotide sequence: TGTGCCACCGGAAGACAGGGAAATCAGCCCCGGCATTTT.

This clonotype was observed at least ten times. J is TRBJ2-7 and V is TRBV6-1, with 10 bases identical to TRBD1. The trim removed 4 bases at V and 3 bases at J, leaving 9 bases unmatched. The germline CDR1 and CDR2 sequences are MNHNS and SASEGT. There are 16 residues in the CDR3. The CDR3, as DNA: TGTGCCAGCAGTGGACAGGGGGCAAGTTTCGTCTACGAGCAGTACTTC. As protein: CASSGQGASFVYEQYF.

There are many counts of this clonotype. The chain links TRBV5-1 to TRBJ2-3; 7 nucleotides align to TRBD1. Germline V lookup: CDR1 SGHRS, CDR2 YFSETQ. The V segment lost 2 bases and the J segment 1 base; nucleotides outside the gene matches: 4. The CDR3 runs 15 residues. The CDR3: CASSLDRAGTDTQYF. For the CDR3, the DNA is TGCGCCAGCAGCTTAGACAGGGCCGGCACAGATACGCAGTATTTT.

The V call is TRBV12-3 or TRBV12-4, the J call TRBJ2-3, with 13 bases fitting TRBD2. J gave up 7 bases and V 9 bases, and 7 bases lay outside the gene matches. This CDR3 has 14 residues. The CDR3: CARLAGGSQNTQYF. The CDR3, as DNA: TGTGCCAGACTAGCGGGGGGGTCCCAGAATACGCAGTATTTT.

This clonotype was counted between two and nine times. The chain has TRBV6-4 and TRBJ2-1; the match to TRBD2 covers 7 bases. CDR1 is MRHNA, CDR2 SNTAGT, per germline. The CDR3 length is 16 residues. Germline trimming cut 0 bases from V and 9 bases from J; bases unmatched to any gene: 11. The CDR3 loop reads CASSDSPLAGEGEQFF. CDR3 in DNA: TGTGCCAGCAGTGACTCCCCCTTGGCGGGGGAAGGTGAGCAGTTCTTC.

The chain combines TRBV20-1 with TRBJ2-5; D uncertain. Between the trimmed V and J ends, which lost 6 bases and 5 bases, there was a span of 13 bases. CDR3 length: 12 amino acids. Germline lookup yields CDR1 DFQATT and CDR2 SNEGSKA (reference sequence). The CDR3 region has the DNA TGCAGTGCGCCCGTCTACGAGGAGACCCAGTACTTC. Amino acids: CSAPVYEETQYF.

This clonotype came up a few times. CDR3 DNA: TGTGCCAGCTCACAAGACCCGATGAACACTGAAGCTTTCTTT. This gives the protein CASSQDPMNTEAFF. The V gene is TRBV18, the J gene TRBJ1-1, with D hard to call. The V end was cut by 4 bases, the J end by 0 bases, with 9 bases between. Germline CDR1 KGHSH, CDR2 LQKENI. The CDR3 consists of 14 residues.

The chain has TRBV5-1 and TRBJ2-7; TRBD2 agrees at 15 bases. The V and J ends lost 2 bases and 3 bases, in that order; junction bases with no gene match: 3. The CDR3 runs to 16 residues. CDR1 and CDR2 (germline): SGHRS, YFSETQ. This chain's CDR3 is CASSLGLAGGNYEQYF. The CDR3 nucleotides read TGCGCCAGCAGCTTAGGACTAGCGGGAGGGAACTACGAGCAGTACTTC.

The rearrangement joins TRBV9 to TRBJ1-1; tentative D call: TRBD1 (5 bases). Trimming removed 3 bases at V and 6 bases at J, with 9 bases between. CDR1 is SGDLS and CDR2 is YYNGEE in the germline V gene. The CDR3 extends over 12 amino acids. This chain's CDR3 is CASSAQGAEAFF. In nucleotides, the CDR3 is TGTGCCAGCAGCGCCCAGGGAGCTGAAGCTTTCTTT.

This clonotype was seen ten or more times. The chain is built from TRBV20-1 and TRBJ1-5; D is possibly TRBD1 (6 bases). The CDR3 sequence is 14 residues long. Trimming stripped 6 bases from V and 0 bases from J, with 12 bases between. Germline V lookup: CDR1 DFQATT, CDR2 SNEGSKA (reference sequence). The CDR3 nucleotides read TGCAGTGCAAACAGGGCAGATAGCAATCAGCCCCAGCATTTT. This sequence encodes CSANRADSNQPQHF.

The chain joins TRBV20-1 to TRBJ1-1; a weak D match, TRBD1 (5 bases). Trimming took off 3 bases at V and 7 bases at J, with 18 bases between the two ends. The CDR3 runs to 14 residues. The V gene's germline CDR1 is DFQATT and CDR2 SNEGSKA (reference sequence). CDR3 residues: CSARSIAGKIEAFF. The CDR3 DNA is TGCAGTGCTAGGAGTATCGCAGGGAAGATTGAAGCTTTCTTT.

As for this clonotype: This may be a read error, as it is one base from a much larger clone. V usage is TRBV7-2 and J usage is TRBJ2-7, with 8 bases lining up with TRBD2. This CDR3 spans 14 amino acids. Germline V gives CDR1 SGHTA, CDR2 FQGNSA. This CDR3 is CASSLTGGSHEQHF. CDR3 DNA: TGTGCCAGCAGCTTAACGGGGGGGTCTCACGAGCAGCACTTC. The full variable domain, its missing parts supplied by reference TRBV7-2 and TRBJ2-7, is GAGVSQSPSNKVTEKGKDVELRCDPISGHTALYWYRQSLGQGLEFLIYFQGNSAPDKSGLPSDRFSAERTGGSVSTLTIQRTQQEDSAVYLCASSLTGGSHEQHFGPGTRLTVT.

The gene calls are TRBV11-1 and TRBJ2-1; 15 nucleotides match TRBD2. J lost 6 bases, V lost 5 bases, and 8 bases had no gene match. This CDR3 is 17 amino acids long. Germline-derived CDR1 and CDR2 are SGHAT and FQDESV (reference sequence). The CDR3, as DNA: TGTGCCAGCAGCCCCAGGGGACTAGCGGGGGGTACCAATGAGCAGTTCTTC. This translates into CASSPRGLAGGTNEQFF.